This T cell receptor beta chain was documented in a study of T cell responses to AZD1222 COVID-19 vaccine. Study-wide findings and caveats: Close to half of spike-specific TCRs reportedly recognize unmutated variant regions. Most donors were white British and more were female, and clonal diversity was possibly underestimated.

The V end was cut by 4 bases, the J end by 7 bases, with 11 bases between. The CDR3 contains 12 residues. Germline V CDR1 and CDR2: SGHTA, FQGNSA. Concerning this clone itself: Its specificity is not known.

The data were produced by immunoSEQ multiplex PCR, yet TCRdb's version contains in-frame clones alone and is incomplete. The data contain roughly 150,000 clones, about nine tenths of them singletons. The clonotype originates from an adult who received the AZD1222 COVID-19 vaccine. The chain has TRBV7-2 and TRBJ2-7, with a tentative D call TRBD2 (5 bases). The material sequenced was peripheral blood, taken 28 days after the second AZD1222 dose. CDR3 sequence reads: CASSSRSGEQYF. CDR3 nucleotide sequence: TGTGCCAGCAGCTCGCGGTCGGGGGAGCAGTACTTC.